Listed below are T cell receptor beta chains from one sample, sequenced in a study of blood T cells in healthy people across ages. Each CDR3 protein gets one entry after TCRdb re-called the 5' RACE reads with MiXCR. Among about 930,000 distinct CDR3 sequences listed, 25% to 35% were seen once. These data are also associated with another study on T cells of mothers and their children.

Source material: blood. Receptors originate from a woman in her thirties or forties in good health. The CDR3 runs from the conserved cysteine through the conserved F or W. A D gene is named only where the DNA matches it firmly. Not every row has a clone size; where given, it reads once, few, many or a size class.

TRBV19	12	TRBD1	-	TRBJ1-2	TGTGCCAGTAGTGACAGGGTTCATGGCTACACCTTC	CASSDRVHGYTF
TRBV7-9	13	-	-	TRBJ2-7	TGTGCCAGCAGCGCGTACAGGGCTGGCGAGCAGTACTTC	CASSAYRAGEQYF
TRBV6-5	12	-	-	TRBJ2-3	TGTGCCAGCAATTCCGGGACAACTACGCAGTTTTTT	CASNSGTTTQFF
TRBV28	12	-	-	TRBJ1-4	TGTGCCAGCACCGCTTACAATGAAAAACTGTTTTTT	CASTAYNEKLFF
TRBV9	14	-	few	TRBJ2-4	TGTGCCAGCAGCGCCGGGACAACAAAAAACATTCGGTACTTC	CASSAGTTKNIRYF
TRBV7-2	15	-	many	TRBJ2-1	TGTGCCAGCAGCTTAGAGAGGAACTCCTACAATGAGCAGTTCTTC	CASSLERNSYNEQFF
TRBV20-1	13	TRBD2	-	TRBJ2-7	TGCAGTGCTAGGACGGGGGGGGCCTACGAGCAGTACTTC	CSARTGGAYEQYF
TRBV2	15	TRBD1	few	TRBJ1-5	TGTGCCAGCGGGGAGGGGGCGCAAACCAATCAGCCCCAGCATTTT	CASGEGAQTNQPQHF
TRBV7-2	14	-	few	TRBJ1-4	TGTGCCAGCAGCTTCCCAGGAAGGGATGAAAAACTGTTTTTT	CASSFPGRDEKLFF
TRBV6-5	14	TRBD1	-	TRBJ2-7	TGTGCCAGCAGAAGGGGACAGGGTGCCTGCGAGCAGTACTTC	CASRRGQGACEQYF
TRBV7-2	15	TRBD1	few	TRBJ2-7	TGTGCCAGCGGCTATGGAGGGACAGGGGGCTACGAGCAGTACTTC	CASGYGGTGGYEQYF
TRBV5-1	14	TRBD1	-	TRBJ2-7	TGCGCCAGCAGCTGGACCGGGACAGGGAACGAGCAGTACTTC	CASSWTGTGNEQYF
TRBV6-2/TRBV6-3	15	-	-	TRBJ2-3	TGTGCCAGCAGTTACGAAGCTACTAGCACAGATACGCAGTATTTT	CASSYEATSTDTQYF
TRBV9	15	-	-	TRBJ1-2	TGTGCCAGCAGCGTAGTCCCAGTCCCTAACTATGGCTACACCTTC	CASSVVPVPNYGYTF
TRBV24-1	16	TRBD2	few	TRBJ2-7	TGTGCCACCAGTGATCGTGTCAGCGGCGGGGGGGCCGCGCAGTACTTC	CATSDRVSGGGAAQYF
TRBV20-1	13	-	-	TRBJ1-4	TGCAGTGCTAGCCCGTCCCCCGGTGAAAAACTGTTTTTT	CSASPSPGEKLFF
TRBV4-1	15	-	few	TRBJ2-3	TGCGCCAGCAGCCAAGTTACTGCTACAGGCACCGCGCAGTATTTT	CASSQVTATGTAQYF
TRBV18	14	TRBD1	once	TRBJ1-1	TGTGCCGGCTCACAGGACAGGGCCAACACTGAAGCTTTCTTT	CAGSQDRANTEAFF
TRBV2	13	-	many	TRBJ2-3	TGTGCCAGCAGAAAGGAAACCGTTGATACGCAGTATTTT	CASRKETVDTQYF
TRBV29-1	13	-	once	TRBJ2-4	TGCAGCGTGAAGGGTGAGGCCAAAAACATTCAGTACTTC	CSVKGEAKNIQYF
TRBV20-1	12	-	-	TRBJ1-5	TGCAGTGCTAGAGTAGCGGATCAGCCCCAGCATTTT	CSARVADQPQHF
TRBV28	16	-	-	TRBJ1-2	TGTGCCAGCAGTTTGGAGTCTACTCATGGGGGCTATGGCTACACCTTC	CASSLESTHGGYGYTF
TRBV5-1	16	-	-	TRBJ1-4	TGCGCCAGCAGCTTAAAGGACGGGGTGTTTGGAGAAAAACTGTTTTTT	CASSLKDGVFGEKLFF
TRBV7-2	19	TRBD2	-	TRBJ2-4	TGTGTCAGCAGCCGCATTGGGACTAGCGGGGAGATATCCAAAAACATTCAGTACTTC	CVSSRIGTSGEISKNIQYF
TRBV20-1	12	-	many	TRBJ2-7	TGCAGTGCTAGTTCCGGGTCCTACGAGCAGTACTTC	CSASSGSYEQYF
TRBV7-9	18	TRBD1	-	TRBJ1-2	TGTGCCAGCAGCCAAACAACCGGGACAGGGTTTGGGGTCTATGGCTACACCTTC	CASSQTTGTGFGVYGYTF
TRBV21-1	17	-	many	TRBJ2-4	TGTGCCAGCAGCAAAGAGGACGGGGGCTGGGCCAAAAACATTCAGTACTTC	CASSKEDGGWAKNIQYF
TRBV25-1	17	TRBD2	many	TRBJ2-7	TGTGCCAGCAGTGAAGGGACTAGCGGGGGCTCTCCCTACGAGCAGTACTTC	CASSEGTSGGSPYEQYF
TRBV6-2/TRBV6-3	16	TRBD1	once	TRBJ1-1	TGTGCCAGCAGTTACGGGACAGGAACTTTGAACACTGAAGCTTTCTTT	CASSYGTGTLNTEAFF
TRBV6-6	16	-	-	TRBJ2-7	TGTGCCAGCAGTCCTACGGCCGGGGGCCTTTCCTACGAGCAGTACTTC	CASSPTAGGLSYEQYF
TRBV28	12	-	few	TRBJ1-1	TGTGCCAGCAGTAGATTGGACGGCGAAGCTTTCTTT	CASSRLDGEAFF
TRBV25-1	13	TRBD2	-	TRBJ2-3	TGTGCCAGCAGTGAAGCAGCGGGAAATACGCAGTATTTT	CASSEAAGNTQYF
TRBV4-1	15	-	few	TRBJ1-1	TGCGCCAGCAGCCAAGATGACAGGAAGAACACTGAAGCTTTCTTT	CASSQDDRKNTEAFF
TRBV7-9	14	TRBD1	once	TRBJ2-1	TGTGCCAGCAGACAACAGGGGGTGGAAAATGAGCAGTTCTTC	CASRQQGVENEQFF
TRBV28	14	-	few	TRBJ1-2	TGTGCCAGCAGTGGGGGGCGCGGTGACTATGGCTACACCTTC	CASSGGRGDYGYTF
TRBV20-1	16	TRBD2	few	TRBJ2-5	TGCAGTGCTAGTCCCAATAGACTAGCTAGTAGGGAGACCCAGTACTTC	CSASPNRLASRETQYF
TRBV6-2/TRBV6-3	11	-	-	TRBJ1-3	TGTGCCAGCAGCAATGGAAACACCATATATTTT	CASSNGNTIYF
TRBV28	15	TRBD2	-	TRBJ2-7	TGTGCCAGCAGCAGTCTAGCGGGGGTCGGAAATGAGCAGTACTTC	CASSSLAGVGNEQYF
TRBV4-3	15	TRBD1	few	TRBJ2-7	TGCGCCAGCAGCCAAACGACAGGGGGCCCCTACGAGCAGTACTTC	CASSQTTGGPYEQYF
TRBV4-2	16	TRBD2	-	TRBJ2-7	TGTGCCAGCAGCCAAGATGGCGCGGGGGGGTCGGTCGAGCAGTACTTC	CASSQDGAGGSVEQYF
TRBV5-1	13	-	-	TRBJ1-2	TGCGCCAGCAACTTGGACATAAACTATGGCTACACCTTC	CASNLDINYGYTF
TRBV19	16	-	few	TRBJ2-7	TGTGCCAGTAGTACGAAGAAAACAGGGTTGTCCTACGAGCAGTACTTC	CASSTKKTGLSYEQYF
TRBV20-1	12	-	-	TRBJ2-1	TGCAGTGCTAGAGCGGGGGCGAATGAGCAGTTCTTC	CSARAGANEQFF
TRBV20-1	15	-	few	TRBJ2-7	TGCAGTGCTAGCGGCGGAACTCGTATTTCCTACGAGCAGTACTTC	CSASGGTRISYEQYF
TRBV4-3	12	-	-	TRBJ1-1	TGCGCCAGCAGCCTCGCGGGGGATCAAGCTTTCTTT	CASSLAGDQAFF
TRBV7-2	16	TRBD2	many	TRBJ2-4	TGTGCCAGCAGCTACACTAGCGGGGGGGCCAGGTACATTCAGTACTTC	CASSYTSGGARYIQYF
TRBV7-9	16	-	few	TRBJ2-7	TGTGCCAGCAGCGATTCCATTGCGCTTGCAGGACACGAGCAGTACTTC	CASSDSIALAGHEQYF
TRBV6-5	15	TRBD1	-	TRBJ1-5	TGTGCCAGCAGAAGACAGGGCGGTTTCAATCAGCCCCAGCATTTT	CASRRQGGFNQPQHF
TRBV5-1	14	-	-	TRBJ2-5	TGCGCCAACAGCTTCTCCTCCTACCAAGAGACCCAGTACTTC	CANSFSSYQETQYF
TRBV6-2/TRBV6-3	14	TRBD2	-	TRBJ2-1	TGTGCCAGCAGGACTAGCGGGGGTGGAAATGAGCAGTTCTTC	CASRTSGGGNEQFF
TRBV12-3/TRBV12-4	14	-	-	TRBJ2-5	TGCGCCAACAGTCCAAATCGTGGGTCGGAGACCCAGTACTTC	CANSPNRGSETQYF
TRBV29-1	14	-	few	TRBJ1-3	TGCAGCGTTGAGGGCGCGCGTGCTGGAAACACCATATATTTT	CSVEGARAGNTIYF
TRBV10-3	14	-	many	TRBJ2-5	TGTGCCATCAGATCTGGGGCCACCTCAGGGGACCAGTACTTC	CAIRSGATSGDQYF
TRBV5-6	15	-	few	TRBJ1-4	TGTGCCAGCAGCCCAGCGGGGGGCTCTAATGAAAAACTGTTTTTT	CASSPAGGSNEKLFF